The 8 T cell receptor delta chains below come from one sample, sequenced in a study of gamma-delta T cells after stem cell transplantation. TCRdb re-identified clones in the RT-PCR reads via CATT. The sample carries 1,700 or so delta-chain clones, roughly 15% recorded once. What was sequenced was gamma-delta T cells. Receptor source: a human donor. It is not recorded whose cells these are; they may come from a transplant donor.

In its sample, this clone ranks as medium-sized. The J gene is TRDJ1, the V gene TRDV3; 12 bases agree with TRDD3. Trimming removed 2 bases from V and 0 bases from J; junction bases left unmatched: 22. Germline assignment: CDR1 TVYSNPD and CDR2 GDNSRS (reference sequence). The CDR3 length is 21 residues. The CDR3 DNA sequence: TGTGCCTTTCGTCAGTCCCCGCTGCCCACTGGGGGATACTCGGACACCGATAAACTCATCTTT. Its protein is CAFRQSPLPTGGYSDTDKLIF.

This clone is large within its sample. The chain is built from TRDV2 and TRDJ1; the match to TRDD3 covers 11 bases. The trim removed 2 bases at V and 0 bases at J, leaving 4 bases unmatched. This CDR3 spans 16 amino acids. CDR1 and CDR2 from the germline V gene are GEAIGNYY and EKD. CDR3 sequence: CACDKLGDTNTDKLIF. Here the CDR3 DNA reads TGTGCCTGTGACAAGTTGGGGGATACGAACACCGATAAACTCATCTTT.

This clone is categorized as large. The sample contains more than one DNA sequence encoding this CDR3. This rearrangement joins TRDV2 to TRDJ2; 7 nucleotides align to TRDD3. The CDR3 runs to 15 residues. Germline lookup yields CDR1 GEAIGNYY and CDR2 EKD. The ends lost 3 bases at V and 9 bases at J; junction bases unmatched: 12. The CDR3 sequence: CACDALGDIKTQLFF. The CDR3 DNA reads as TGTGCCTGTGACGCCCTAGGGGATATTAAGACACAACTCTTCTTT.

This clone came up a few times. The protein that TCRdb holds for this DNA derives from a much larger clone and differs from the translated DNA at residue 7, which likely indicates a read error; the protein shown here is translated from the DNA. The chain couples TRDV2 to TRDJ3; 9 bases align to TRDD3. J gave up 5 bases and V 3 bases, and 10 bases lay outside the gene matches. Looked up from germline, CDR1 is GEAIGNYY and CDR2 is EKD. The CDR3 is 18 residues long. The CDR3 is CACDALPGDTRDTRQMFF. CDR3 coding DNA: TGTGCCTGTGACGCCTTACCGGGGGATACCCGGGACACCCGACAGATGTTTTTC.

To note about this clone: Translating this DNA gives a protein that differs at residue 9 from the TCRdb one, which belongs to a much larger clone; a read error is likely, and the protein shown is this translation. The chain has TRDV2 and TRDJ3, with 7 bases aligning to TRDD3. The CDR3 covers 17 residues. Germline values: CDR1 GEAIGNYY, CDR2 EKD. After removal of 0 bases from V and 3 bases from J, the junction contained 4 bases not matched to a gene. For the CDR3, the DNA is TGTGCCTGTGACACCTGGGGGAGCTTCTGGGACACCCGACAGATGTTTTTC. Translated, it gives CACDTWGSFWDTRQMFF.

A word on this clone: The sample holds other DNA sequences that translate to the same CDR3. The chain has TRAV29/DV5 and TRDJ3, with D possibly being TRDD3 (5 bases). The CDR3 is made up of 20 amino acids. Trimming took off 0 bases at V and 5 bases at J, with 24 bases between the two ends. Germline loops: CDR1 NSMFDY, CDR2 ISSIKDK. The CDR3 is CAASAFRKSSLLGDTRQMFF. Here the CDR3 DNA reads TGTGCAGCAAGCGCGTTTCGAAAGTCCTCTCTACTGGGGGACACCCGACAGATGTTTTTC. The variable domain in full, completed from reference TRAV29/DV5 and TRDJ3, reads DQQVKQNSPSLSVQEGRISILNCDYTNSMFDYFLWYKKYPAEGPTFLISISSIKDKNEDGRFTVFLNKSAKHLSLHIVPSQPGDSAVYFCAASAFRKSSLLGDTRQMFFGTGIKLFVEP.

This clone was seen a handful of times. A read error is possible here, since a much larger clone lies one base away. The rearrangement links TRDV3 to TRDJ1; TRDD3 agrees at 11 bases. The CDR3 contains 18 residues. Germline assignment: CDR1 TVYSNPD and CDR2 GDNSRS (reference sequence). The ends lost 2 bases at V and 1 base at J; junction bases unmatched: 15. CDR3 loop: CAFDKTVYWGITTDKLIF. In DNA, the CDR3 is TGTGCCTTTGATAAGACTGTGTACTGGGGGATAACCACCGATAAACTCATCTTT.

This clone turned up a few times. One end of the junction fails to match germline, which may point to a read error. The V call is TRDV1, the J call TRDJ2; TRDD3 is a possible D gene (6 bases). Germline lookup yields CDR1 TSWWSYY and CDR2 QGS. The CDR3 contains 16 residues. The CDR3 protein is CASGEPRWGVTAKLFF. As DNA, the CDR3 is TGTGCTAGTGGGGAACCCCGTTGGGGGGTAACAGCAAAACTCTTCTTT.